A selection of T cell receptor beta chains follows, all from one sample in a study of blood T cell repertoires in COVID-19. The assay was immunoSEQ multiplex PCR, and TCRdb's table has in-frame clones only and misses some. The table has about 200,000 clones, about 86% seen once. Specimen: peripheral blood. These receptors originate from a man aged 55 to 70 who had recovered from COVID-19. Both conserved end residues are part of each CDR3. The D gene is left open where the match is weak. Part of the rows lack a size; the others show once, few, many or a class for expanded clones.

CDR3 DNA: TGTGCCAGCAGGGAACCCACGGGACAGCCTTCGACAACTAATGAAAAACTGTTTTTT
CDR3 protein: CASREPTGQPSTTNEKLFF
J gene: TRBJ1-4
CDR3 length: 19
V gene: TRBV9
D gene: TRBD1
clone size: once

CDR3 DNA: TGTGCCAGCAGCAAAGGGTCCAGGTACCACACAGATACGCAGTATTTT
CDR3 protein: CASSKGSRYHTDTQYF
J gene: TRBJ2-3
CDR3 length: 16
V gene: TRBV21-1
D gene: NA
clone size: NA

CDR3 DNA: TGTGCCAGCAGCCAAGATGGGGTGGGAGTAAGCAATCAGCCCCAGCATTTT
CDR3 protein: CASSQDGVGVSNQPQHF
J gene: TRBJ1-5
CDR3 length: 17
V gene: TRBV3-1/TRBV3-2
D gene: NA
clone size: NA

CDR3 DNA: TGTGCCAGCAGCCTAAACAGGGGGCCGGGTGAAAAACTGTTTTTT
CDR3 protein: CASSLNRGPGEKLFF
J gene: TRBJ1-4
CDR3 length: 15
V gene: TRBV5-5
D gene: TRBD1
clone size: NA

CDR3 DNA: TGTGCCAGCACGGGGACTAGCCTCGCCGAGCAGTACTTC
CDR3 protein: CASTGTSLAEQYF
J gene: TRBJ2-7
CDR3 length: 13
V gene: TRBV6-5
D gene: TRBD2
clone size: NA

CDR3 DNA: TGTGCCAGTAGTTTACAGGGGAGTCCCTATGGCTACACCTTC
CDR3 protein: CASSLQGSPYGYTF
J gene: TRBJ1-2
CDR3 length: 14
V gene: TRBV19
D gene: TRBD1
clone size: many

CDR3 DNA: TGCGCCAGCAGCTTGGCAGGGGTAGTTACTGAAGCTTTCTTT
CDR3 protein: CASSLAGVVTEAFF
J gene: TRBJ1-1
CDR3 length: 14
V gene: TRBV5-1
D gene: NA
clone size: NA

CDR3 DNA: TGCAGCGTGGCCATAGGACAGGGAAGTGAAAAACTGTTTTTT
CDR3 protein: CSVAIGQGSEKLFF
J gene: TRBJ1-4
CDR3 length: 14
V gene: TRBV29-1
D gene: TRBD1
clone size: NA

CDR3 DNA: TGTGCCAGCAGTGTTGCGGGGGACCCCACAGATACGCAGTATTTT
CDR3 protein: CASSVAGDPTDTQYF
J gene: TRBJ2-3
CDR3 length: 15
V gene: TRBV25-1
D gene: TRBD2
clone size: NA

CDR3 DNA: TGTGCCAGCAGTTTTCAGGGGGCTCAAGCTAACTATGGCTACACCTTC
CDR3 protein: CASSFQGAQANYGYTF
J gene: TRBJ1-2
CDR3 length: 16
V gene: TRBV27
D gene: TRBD1
clone size: NA

CDR3 DNA: TGTGCCAGCAGCCAAACGGGAGAGTCACCCCTCCACTTT
CDR3 protein: CASSQTGESPLHF
J gene: TRBJ1-6
CDR3 length: 13
V gene: TRBV3-1/TRBV3-2
D gene: NA
clone size: NA

CDR3 DNA: TGCGCCAGCATGACTGGGGGCCCTTCCGAGCAGTACTTC
CDR3 protein: CASMTGGPSEQYF
J gene: TRBJ2-7
CDR3 length: 13
V gene: TRBV10-1
D gene: NA
clone size: NA

CDR3 DNA: TGTGCCAGCAGTGAACTTAGGACACGCGGCTACACCTTC
CDR3 protein: CASSELRTRGYTF
J gene: TRBJ1-2
CDR3 length: 13
V gene: TRBV6-1
D gene: NA
clone size: NA

CDR3 DNA: TGTGCCAGCAGCAAAGCAGTGGTTAGCGGGAGGGCCTCTAATGAGCAGTTCTTC
CDR3 protein: CASSKAVVSGRASNEQFF
J gene: TRBJ2-1
CDR3 length: 18
V gene: TRBV21-1
D gene: NA
clone size: NA